What follows describes a single TCR beta chain. These data belong to a study of blood T cells in healthy people across ages. Primed by a sample-barcoded 5' primer and a J-beta primer mix, a second PCR proceeded for roughly 7 to 11 cycles. One entry per CDR3 protein results from TCRdb running MiXCR on the 5' RACE reads. The repertoire holds 850,000 to 1,000,000 distinct CDR3 sequences, with 40% to 60% as singletons. CDR3 length: 14 amino acids. In germline, CDR1 is SGHRS, CDR2 YFSETQ. The germline V and J ends were trimmed by 1 base and 13 bases, with 20 bases remaining between them. The rearrangement links TRBV5-1 to TRBJ2-5; no reliable D call. The clonotype was recovered from a man aged 25 to 45 in good health. The sequencing input was blood. CDR3 loop: CASSLQAENNERYF. The CDR3 DNA reads TGCGCCAGCAGCTTGCAGGCGGAAAACAATGAGCGGTACTTC.